The clone carrying this TCR beta chain was seen only a few times. Just one base apart from a much larger clone, this may be a read error. The library came from three nested PCR rounds adapted from ARM-PCR protocols. TCRdb analysed the multiplex PCR reads with MiXCR anew, one entry per CDR3 protein. The sample contains some 93,000 distinct CDR3 sequences, about 70% of which appear only once. RNA was extracted from bulk tissue without any cell sorting. These data come from a study of tumor and adjacent non-tumor tissue in lung cancer. This clonotype originated in a man aged 60 to 75 with non-small cell lung cancer. The source material was lung tumor tissue.

CDR3 coding DNA: TGTGCCAGCAGTTACGGGGTACGGGGGACCCAGTACTTC. Protein sequence: CASSYGVRGTQYF. This chain uses TRBV6-2 or TRBV6-3 with TRBJ2-5; weak D call: TRBD2 (5 bases). Trimming took 2 bases from V and 7 from J, leaving 11 bases between them. This CDR3 has 13 residues. Germline V lookup: CDR1 MNHEY, CDR2 SVGEGT.